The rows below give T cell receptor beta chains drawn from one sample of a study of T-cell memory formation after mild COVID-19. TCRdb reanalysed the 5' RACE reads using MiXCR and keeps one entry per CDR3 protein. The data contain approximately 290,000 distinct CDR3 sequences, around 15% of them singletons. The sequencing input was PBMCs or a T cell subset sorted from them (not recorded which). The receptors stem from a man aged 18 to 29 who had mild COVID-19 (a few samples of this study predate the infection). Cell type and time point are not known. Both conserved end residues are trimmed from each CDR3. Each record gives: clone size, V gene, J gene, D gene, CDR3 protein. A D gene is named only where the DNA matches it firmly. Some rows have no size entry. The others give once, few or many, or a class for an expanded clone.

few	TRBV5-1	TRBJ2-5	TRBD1	ASSSDRGQETQY
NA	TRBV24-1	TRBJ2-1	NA	AIPPSGFSNEQF
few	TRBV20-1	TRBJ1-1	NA	SASELTQAF
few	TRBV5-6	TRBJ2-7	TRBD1	ASSFGQGKAWQY
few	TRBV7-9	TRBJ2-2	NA	ASSPVVLNTGELF
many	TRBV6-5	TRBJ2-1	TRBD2	ASTPGLDSLEQF
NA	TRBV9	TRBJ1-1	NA	ASSVKTELNTEAF
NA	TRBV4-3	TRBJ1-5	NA	ASSQDWGFNQPQH
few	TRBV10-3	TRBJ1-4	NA	AIRGVTSEKLF
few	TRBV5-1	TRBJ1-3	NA	ASSKLSSSGNTIY
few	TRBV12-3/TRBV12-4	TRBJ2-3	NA	ASSPTRQLSTDTQY
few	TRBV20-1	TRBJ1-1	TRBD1	SARGTGTKAEAF
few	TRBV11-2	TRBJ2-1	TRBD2	ASSNSGGEQF
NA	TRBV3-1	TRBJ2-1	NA	ASSRRASVGSSYNEQF
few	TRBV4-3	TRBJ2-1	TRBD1	ASGPRGQLFEQF
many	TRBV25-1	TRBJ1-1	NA	ASSESGLSFLEAF
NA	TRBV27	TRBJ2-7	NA	ASSSRQDSYEQY
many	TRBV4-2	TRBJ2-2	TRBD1	ASSPRTGVNTGELF
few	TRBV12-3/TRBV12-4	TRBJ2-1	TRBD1	ASSSRQGRMNEQF
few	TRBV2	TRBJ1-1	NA	ASSPPRDNTEAF
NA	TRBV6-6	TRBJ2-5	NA	ASRSHSEETQY
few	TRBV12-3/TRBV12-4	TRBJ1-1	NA	ASSLREAF
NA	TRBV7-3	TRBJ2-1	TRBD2	ASSLGGGAGNEQF
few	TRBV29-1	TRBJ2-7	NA	SVEDPTGTAYEQY
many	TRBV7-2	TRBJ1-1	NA	ASSSQLGGTEAF
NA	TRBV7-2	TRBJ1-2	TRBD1	ASSLDSGGDGYT
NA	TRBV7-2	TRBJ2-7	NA	ASRRGNSYEQY
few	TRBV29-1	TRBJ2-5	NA	SVEERETQY
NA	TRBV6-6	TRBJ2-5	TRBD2	ASSSMAVPSGGQETQY
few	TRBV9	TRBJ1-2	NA	ASSSRDPLVGYT
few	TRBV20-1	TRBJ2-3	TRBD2	SARVAGETDTQY
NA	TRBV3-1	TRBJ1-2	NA	ASSLPGGYGYT
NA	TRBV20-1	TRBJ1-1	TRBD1	SAPGQQNTEAF
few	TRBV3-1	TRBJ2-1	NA	ASSQATTVWVNEQF
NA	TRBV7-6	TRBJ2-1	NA	ASSSEGHTSYNEQF
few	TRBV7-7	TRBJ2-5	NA	ASSPGGAHGGETQY
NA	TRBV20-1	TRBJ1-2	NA	SARDLDRRGGYT
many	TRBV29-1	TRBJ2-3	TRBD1	SAFGTGGSGTQY
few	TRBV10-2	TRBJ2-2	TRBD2	ASSGTSGSTGELF
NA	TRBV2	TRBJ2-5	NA	ASSRLELLRGSTETQY
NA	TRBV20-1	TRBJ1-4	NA	SAQNPDRTKLF
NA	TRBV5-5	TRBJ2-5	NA	ASSQGPGGETQY
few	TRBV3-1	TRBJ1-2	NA	ASSERTEYGYT
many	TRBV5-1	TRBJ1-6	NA	ASSLDQGSPNSPLH
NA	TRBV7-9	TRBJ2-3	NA	ASSPSNGPSTDTQY
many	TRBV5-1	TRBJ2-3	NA	ASSATPGADTQY
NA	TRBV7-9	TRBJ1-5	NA	ASSPSRGGNQPQH
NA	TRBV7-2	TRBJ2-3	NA	ASSPWTRGPDTQY